Below are 6 T cell receptor beta chains sequenced from a single sample in a study of cytomegalovirus exposure and HLA in healthy donors. Primers for the PCR totalled 60 Vbeta and 13 Jbeta. Clones were read by immunoSEQ multiplex PCR, and TCRdb kept only the in-frame ones, dropping some. Here the sample spans roughly 180,000 clones, about 82% being singletons. What was sequenced was PBMCs. The receptors here all came from a female donor in good health and CMV-seronegative.

The chain has TRBV7-2 and TRBJ2-2, with unresolved D. The V end lost 6 bases, the J end lost 2 bases, and 7 bases lay between the germline ends. The CDR3 has 13 residues. Germline V gene sequence: CDR1 SGHTA, CDR2 FQGNSA. The CDR3, as DNA: TGTGCCAGCAGTCTTTATAACACCGGGGAGCTGTTTTTT. Translating gives CASSLYNTGELFF.

This clone was observed a single time. This chain uses TRBV4-1 with TRBJ2-3, with TRBD2 matching over 7 bases. J lost 4 bases, V lost 1 base, and 14 bases had no gene match. CDR1 is MGHRA, CDR2 YSYEKL, per germline. The length of the CDR3 is 18 residues. The CDR3 loop reads CASSQARRGGRVSDTQYF. The CDR3 region has the DNA TGCGCCAGCAGCCAAGCCCGCCGGGGCGGGAGAGTGTCAGATACGCAGTATTTT.

This chain links TRBV18 with TRBJ2-7; 11 bases are shared with TRBD2. Germline V gene lookup returns CDR1 KGHSH and CDR2 LQKENI. The CDR3 consists of 16 residues. V gave up 5 bases and J gave up 2 bases; unmatched junction bases: 8. In DNA form, the CDR3 reads TGTGCCAGCTCATCTATGACTAGCGGGGAGACCTACGAGCAGTACTTC. Its protein is CASSSMTSGETYEQYF.

V and J are TRBV18 and TRBJ2-5; D is unresolved. The germline V and J ends were trimmed by 3 bases and 1 base, with 9 bases remaining between them. This CDR3 spans 14 amino acids. CDR1 and CDR2 (germline): KGHSH, LQKENI. Here the CDR3 DNA reads TGTGCCAGCTCACCTTCGATGAGCCAAGAGACCCAGTACTTC. This translates into CASSPSMSQETQYF.

The rearrangement links TRBV7-2 to TRBJ1-5, with no clear D. The CDR3 length is 15 residues. Germline CDR1 is SGHTA and CDR2 is FQGNSA. Trimming left V 3 bases short and J 4 bases short, with 13 bases between. CDR3 in DNA: TGTGCCAGCAGCTTGGGCGAAACGGGGAATCAGCCCCAGCATTTT. Translation: CASSLGETGNQPQHF. Variable domain in full (rest from reference TRBV7-2 and TRBJ1-5): GAGVSQSPSNKVTEKGKDVELRCDPISGHTALYWYRQSLGQGLEFLIYFQGNSAPDKSGLPSDRFSAERTGGSVSTLTIQRTQQEDSAVYLCASSLGETGNQPQHFGDGTRLSIL.

This clone was detected once. The rearrangement uses TRBV9 and TRBJ2-2, with TRBD2 identical over 8 bases. CDR1 SGDLS and CDR2 YYNGEE come from the germline V gene. V shed 3 bases, J shed 1 base, and the junction held 8 bases outside the gene matches. The CDR3 is 17 amino acids. In DNA form, the CDR3 reads TGTGCCAGCAGCGGACGCGGGGGGCATCGGAACACCGGGGAGCTGTTTTTT. Residues: CASSGRGGHRNTGELFF.